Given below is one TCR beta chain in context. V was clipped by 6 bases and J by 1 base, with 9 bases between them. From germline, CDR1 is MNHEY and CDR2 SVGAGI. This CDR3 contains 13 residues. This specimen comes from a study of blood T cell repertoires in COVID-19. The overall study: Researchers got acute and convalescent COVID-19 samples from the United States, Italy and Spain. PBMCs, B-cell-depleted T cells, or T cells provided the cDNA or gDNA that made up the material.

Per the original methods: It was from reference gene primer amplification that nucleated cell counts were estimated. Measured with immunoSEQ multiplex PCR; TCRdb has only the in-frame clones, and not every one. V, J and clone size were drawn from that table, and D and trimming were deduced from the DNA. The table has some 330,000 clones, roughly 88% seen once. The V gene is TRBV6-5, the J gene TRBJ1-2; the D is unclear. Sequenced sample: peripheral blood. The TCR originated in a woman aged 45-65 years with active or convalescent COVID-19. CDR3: CASRDTINYGYTF. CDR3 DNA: TGTGCCAGCAGAGATACAATTAACTATGGCTACACCTTC.